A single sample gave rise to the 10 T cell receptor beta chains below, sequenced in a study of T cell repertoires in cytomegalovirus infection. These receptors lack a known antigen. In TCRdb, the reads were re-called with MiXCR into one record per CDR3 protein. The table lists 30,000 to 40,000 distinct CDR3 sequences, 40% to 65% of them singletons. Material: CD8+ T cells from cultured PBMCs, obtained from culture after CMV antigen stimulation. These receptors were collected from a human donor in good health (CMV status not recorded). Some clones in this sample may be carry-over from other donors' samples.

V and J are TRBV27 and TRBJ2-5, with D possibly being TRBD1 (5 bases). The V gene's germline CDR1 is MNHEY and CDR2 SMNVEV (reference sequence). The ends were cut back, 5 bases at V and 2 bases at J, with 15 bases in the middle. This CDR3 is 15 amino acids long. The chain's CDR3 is CASSPLQGEQETQYF. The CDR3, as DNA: TGTGCCAGCAGTCCTCTCCAGGGTGAACAAGAGACCCAGTACTTC.

As DNA, the CDR3 is TGTGCCAGCAGTCCCACCCCGTTCGACAGGAAAGGCTACACCTTC. Translation gives CASSPTPFDRKGYTF. The chain has TRBV28 and TRBJ1-2; possibly TRBD1 for D (6 bases). Trimming cost V 5 bases and J 8 bases, with 21 bases left between them. There are 15 residues in the CDR3. Germline CDR1 is MDHEN and CDR2 is SYDVKM.

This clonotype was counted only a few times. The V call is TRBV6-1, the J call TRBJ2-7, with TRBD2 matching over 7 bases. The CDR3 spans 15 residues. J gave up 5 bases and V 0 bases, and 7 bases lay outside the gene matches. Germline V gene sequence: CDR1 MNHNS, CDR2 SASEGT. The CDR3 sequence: CASSEASGGFHEQYF. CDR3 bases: TGTGCCAGCAGTGAAGCTTCGGGGGGTTTCCACGAGCAGTACTTC.

Here the CDR3 DNA reads TGCGCCAGCAGCCAAGCGGACCCACTTTACAATGAGCAGTTCTTC. Its translation: CASSQADPLYNEQFF. The chain uses TRBV4-1 and TRBJ2-1; D is unresolved. V was cut by 1 base and J by 4 bases, with 11 bases left in between. Looked up from germline, CDR1 is MGHRA and CDR2 is YSYEKL. CDR3 length: 15 amino acids.

The CDR3: CASSLGQEGDYGYTF. CDR3 coding DNA: TGTGCCAGCAGCTTAGGTCAAGAAGGGGACTATGGCTACACCTTC. The genes are TRBV11-2 and TRBJ1-2; the D gene is possibly TRBD1 (5 bases). Trimming stripped 1 base from V and 3 bases from J, with 12 bases between. Germline assignment: CDR1 SGHAT and CDR2 FQNNGV. This CDR3 region has 15 residues.

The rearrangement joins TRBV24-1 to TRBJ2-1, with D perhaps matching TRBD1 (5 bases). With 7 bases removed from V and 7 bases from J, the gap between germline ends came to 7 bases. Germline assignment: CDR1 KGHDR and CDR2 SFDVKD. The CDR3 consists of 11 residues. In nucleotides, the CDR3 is TGTGCCACCAGGTCAGGGAATGAGCAGTTCTTC. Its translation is CATRSGNEQFF.

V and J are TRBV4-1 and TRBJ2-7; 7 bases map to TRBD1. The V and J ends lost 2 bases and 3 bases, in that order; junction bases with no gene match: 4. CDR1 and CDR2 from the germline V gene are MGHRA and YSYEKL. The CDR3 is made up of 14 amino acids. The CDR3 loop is CASSQFWTGYEQYF. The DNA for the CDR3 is TGCGCCAGCAGCCAATTCTGGACAGGCTACGAGCAGTACTTC.

CDR3 in amino acids: CASTPSGGGADTQYF. The CDR3 DNA reads as TGTGCCAGCACCCCTAGCGGGGGGGGGGCAGATACGCAGTATTTT. The V and J genes are TRBV6-2 or TRBV6-3 and TRBJ2-3, with TRBD2 matching over 12 bases. CDR3 length: 15 amino acids. Unmatched junction bases numbered 6, after V lost 7 bases and J lost 4 bases. The germline gives CDR1 MNHEY, CDR2 SVGEGT.

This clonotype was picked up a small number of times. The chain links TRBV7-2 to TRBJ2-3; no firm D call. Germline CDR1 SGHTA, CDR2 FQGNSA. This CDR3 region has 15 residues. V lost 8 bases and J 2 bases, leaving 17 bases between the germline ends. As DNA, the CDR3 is TGTGCCAGCTCCCTAGGCGCCACTTACACAGATACGCAGTATTTT. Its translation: CASSLGATYTDTQYF.

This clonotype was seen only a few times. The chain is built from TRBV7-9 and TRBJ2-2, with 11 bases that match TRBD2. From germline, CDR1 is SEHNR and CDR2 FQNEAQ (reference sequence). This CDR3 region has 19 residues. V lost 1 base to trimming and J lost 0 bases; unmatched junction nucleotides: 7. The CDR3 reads CASSLVILLAGANTGELFF. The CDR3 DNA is TGTGCCAGCAGCTTAGTGATATTACTAGCGGGAGCGAACACCGGGGAGCTGTTTTTT. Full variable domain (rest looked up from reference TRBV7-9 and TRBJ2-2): DTGVSQNPRHKITKRGQNVTFRCDPISEHNRLYWYRQTLGQGPEFLTYFQNEAQLEKSRLLSDRFSAERPKGSFSTLEIQRTEQGDSAMYLCASSLVILLAGANTGELFFGEGSRLTVL.